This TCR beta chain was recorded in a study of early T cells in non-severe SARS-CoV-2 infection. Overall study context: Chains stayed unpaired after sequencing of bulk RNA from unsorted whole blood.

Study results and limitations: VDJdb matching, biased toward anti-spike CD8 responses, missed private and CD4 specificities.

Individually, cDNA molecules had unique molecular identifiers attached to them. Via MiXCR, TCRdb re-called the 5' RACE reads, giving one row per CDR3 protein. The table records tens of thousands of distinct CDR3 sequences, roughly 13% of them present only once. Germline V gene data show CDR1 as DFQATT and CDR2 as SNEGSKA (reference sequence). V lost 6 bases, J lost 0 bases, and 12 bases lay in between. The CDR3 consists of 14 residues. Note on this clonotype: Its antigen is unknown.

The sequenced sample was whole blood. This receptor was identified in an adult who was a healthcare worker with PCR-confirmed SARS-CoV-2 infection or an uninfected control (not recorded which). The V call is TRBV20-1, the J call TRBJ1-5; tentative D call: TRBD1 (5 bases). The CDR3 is CSALQTDSNQPQHF. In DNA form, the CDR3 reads TGCAGTGCCTTACAGACAGATAGCAATCAGCCCCAGCATTTT.